This note documents a single T cell receptor beta chain sequence. Using a J-beta primer mix together with a sample-barcoded 5' primer, a second PCR was run for roughly 6 to 11 cycles. One entry per CDR3 protein results from TCRdb running MiXCR on the 5' RACE reads. The data contain almost 550,000 distinct CDR3 sequences, nearly 25% of them singletons. This sample is part of a study of blood T cells in healthy people across ages. Study details: Template switching caught about one barcoded beta molecule for each two T cells.

Germline V CDR1 and CDR2: SEHNR, FQNEAQ (reference sequence). V was trimmed by 5 bases and J by 2 bases, leaving 10 bases between them. This CDR3 spans 14 amino acids. These records were also assigned to another study, of T cells of mothers and their children.

The specimen was blood. This receptor was identified in a boy aged 5-17 years in good health. V and J are TRBV7-9 and TRBJ1-5; D remains unclear. Here the CDR3 reads CASSRDVGNQPQHF. CDR3 sequence (DNA): TGTGCCAGCAGCCGGGATGTAGGCAATCAGCCCCAGCATTTT.